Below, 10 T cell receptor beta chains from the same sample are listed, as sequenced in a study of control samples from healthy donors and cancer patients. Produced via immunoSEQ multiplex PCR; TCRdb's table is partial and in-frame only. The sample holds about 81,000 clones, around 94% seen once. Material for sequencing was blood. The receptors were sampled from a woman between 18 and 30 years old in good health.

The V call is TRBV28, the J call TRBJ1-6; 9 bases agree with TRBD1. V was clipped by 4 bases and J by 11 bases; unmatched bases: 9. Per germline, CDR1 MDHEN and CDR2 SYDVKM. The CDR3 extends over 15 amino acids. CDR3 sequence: CASSSSGTGRTPLHF. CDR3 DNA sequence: TGTGCCAGCAGTTCCTCCGGGACAGGGAGGACACCCCTCCACTTT.

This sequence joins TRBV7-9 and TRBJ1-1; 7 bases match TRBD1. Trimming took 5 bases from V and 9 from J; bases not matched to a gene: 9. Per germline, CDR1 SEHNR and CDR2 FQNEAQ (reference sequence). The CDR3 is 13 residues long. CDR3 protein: CASSPRGEGKAFF. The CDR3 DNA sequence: TGTGCCAGCAGCCCCAGGGGGGAAGGGAAAGCTTTCTTT. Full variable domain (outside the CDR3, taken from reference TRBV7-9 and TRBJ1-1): DTGVSQNPRHKITKRGQNVTFRCDPISEHNRLYWYRQTLGQGPEFLTYFQNEAQLEKSRLLSDRFSAERPKGSFSTLEIQRTEQGDSAMYLCASSPRGEGKAFFGQGTRLTVV.

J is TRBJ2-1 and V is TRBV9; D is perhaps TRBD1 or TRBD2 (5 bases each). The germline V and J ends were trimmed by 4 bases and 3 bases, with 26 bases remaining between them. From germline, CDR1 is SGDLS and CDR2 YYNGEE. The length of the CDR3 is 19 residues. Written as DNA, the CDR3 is TGTGCCAGCAGCCCCCGTGAGAGGGGTGGAGGTCCTCACTACAATGAGCAGTTCTTC. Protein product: CASSPRERGGGPHYNEQFF.

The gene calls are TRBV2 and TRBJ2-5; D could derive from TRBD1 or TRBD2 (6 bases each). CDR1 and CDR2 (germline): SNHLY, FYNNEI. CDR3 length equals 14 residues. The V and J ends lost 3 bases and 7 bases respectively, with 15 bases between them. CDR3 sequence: CASSEAGAGGTQYF. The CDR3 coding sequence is TGTGCCAGCAGTGAGGCAGGGGCCGGGGGGACCCAGTACTTC.

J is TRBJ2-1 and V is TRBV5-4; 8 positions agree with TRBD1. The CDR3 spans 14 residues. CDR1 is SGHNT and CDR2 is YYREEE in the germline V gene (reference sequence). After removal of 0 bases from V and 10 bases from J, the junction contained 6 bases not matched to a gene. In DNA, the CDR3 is TGTGCCAGCAGCTTGGGGGACAGGCCTGTAGAGCAGTTCTTC. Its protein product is CASSLGDRPVEQFF.

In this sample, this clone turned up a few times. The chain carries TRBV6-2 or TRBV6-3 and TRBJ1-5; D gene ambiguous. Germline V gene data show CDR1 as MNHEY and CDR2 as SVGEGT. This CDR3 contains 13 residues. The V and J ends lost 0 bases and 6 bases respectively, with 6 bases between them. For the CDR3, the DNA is TGTGCCAGCAGTTACTCCGGGATTCAGCCCCAGCATTTT. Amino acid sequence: CASSYSGIQPQHF.

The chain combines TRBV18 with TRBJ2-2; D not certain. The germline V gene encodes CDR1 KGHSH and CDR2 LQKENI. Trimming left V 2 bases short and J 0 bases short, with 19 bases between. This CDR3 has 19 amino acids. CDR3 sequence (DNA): TGTGCCAGCTCACCATGGGCAGAAAGAACTCTAGCGAACACCGGGGAGCTGTTTTTT. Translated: CASSPWAERTLANTGELFF.

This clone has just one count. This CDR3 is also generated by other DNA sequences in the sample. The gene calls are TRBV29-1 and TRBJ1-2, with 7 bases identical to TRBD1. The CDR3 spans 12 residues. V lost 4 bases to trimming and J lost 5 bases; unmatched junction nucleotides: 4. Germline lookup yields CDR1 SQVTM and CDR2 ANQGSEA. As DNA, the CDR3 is TGCAGCGTTGTCCAGGGGGGTTATGGCTACACCTTC. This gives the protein CSVVQGGYGYTF.

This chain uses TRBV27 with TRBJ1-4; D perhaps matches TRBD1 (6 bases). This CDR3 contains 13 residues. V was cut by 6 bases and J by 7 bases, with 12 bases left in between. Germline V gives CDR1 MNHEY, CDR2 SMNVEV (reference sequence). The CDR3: CASSLGGSEKLFF. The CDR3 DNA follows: TGTGCCAGCAGCCTAGGGGGGAGTGAAAAACTGTTTTTT.

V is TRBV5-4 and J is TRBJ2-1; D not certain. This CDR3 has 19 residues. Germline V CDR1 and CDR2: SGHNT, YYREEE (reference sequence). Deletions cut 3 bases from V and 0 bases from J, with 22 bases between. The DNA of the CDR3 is TGTGCCAGCAGCTCCGGCGAGGCAGGCCCCCTCAGCTCCTACAATGAGCAGTTCTTC. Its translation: CASSSGEAGPLSSYNEQFF.